This T cell receptor (beta chain) was found in a study of vaccination effects on CD4 cells after COVID-19. On this clone: The antigen is undetermined.

Sequencing was preceded by expansion of antigen-specific CD4+ T cells with viral peptide pools in the ViraFEST assay. The culture ran for roughly ten days before CD4+ T cells were isolated. The person had a PCR-confirmed SARS-CoV-2 infection during March to December 2020. Half the medium was swapped for IL-2 medium on days 3 and 7. Assay used: immunoSEQ multiplex PCR; TCRdb lists only in-frame clones, some missing. The data contain 20,000 to 30,000 clones, 75% to 80% of them singletons. CDR1 and CDR2 (germline): ENHRY, SYGVKD. The CDR3 runs 17 residues. V lost 6 bases, J lost 1 base, and 13 bases stayed unmatched.

The chain is built from TRBV10-3 and TRBJ2-7; 9 bases are a match to TRBD1. This material consisted of CD4+ T cells from PBMCs cultured with HCoV-NL63 spike peptides, taken before COVID-19 vaccination. The sequence was collected from a human donor who had a prior SARS-CoV-2 infection. CDR3: CAISETPGTGPSYEQYF. The CDR3 nucleotides read TGTGCCATCAGCGAAACACCGGGGACAGGGCCTTCCTACGAGCAGTACTTC.